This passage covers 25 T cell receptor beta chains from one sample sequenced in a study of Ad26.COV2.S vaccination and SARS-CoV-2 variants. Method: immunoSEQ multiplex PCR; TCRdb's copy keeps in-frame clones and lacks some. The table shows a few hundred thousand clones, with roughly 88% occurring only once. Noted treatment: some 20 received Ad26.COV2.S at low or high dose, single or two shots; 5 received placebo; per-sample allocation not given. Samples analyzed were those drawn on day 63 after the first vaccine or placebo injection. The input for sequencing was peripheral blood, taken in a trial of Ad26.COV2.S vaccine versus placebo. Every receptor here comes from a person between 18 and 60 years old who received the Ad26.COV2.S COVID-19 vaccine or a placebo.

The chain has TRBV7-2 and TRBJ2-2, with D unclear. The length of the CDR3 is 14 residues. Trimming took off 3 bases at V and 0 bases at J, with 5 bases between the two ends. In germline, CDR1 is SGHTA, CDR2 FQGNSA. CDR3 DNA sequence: TGTGCCAGCAGCTTGGAGACGAACACCGGGGAGCTGTTTTTT. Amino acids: CASSLETNTGELFF.

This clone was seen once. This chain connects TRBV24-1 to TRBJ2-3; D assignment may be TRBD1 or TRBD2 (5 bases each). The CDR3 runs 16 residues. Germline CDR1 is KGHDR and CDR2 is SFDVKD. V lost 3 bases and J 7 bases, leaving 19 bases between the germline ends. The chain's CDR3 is CATSDHGGRHPNTQYF. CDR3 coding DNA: TGTGCCACCAGTGATCATGGGGGTCGGCACCCTAATACGCAGTATTTT.

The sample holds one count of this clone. The CDR3 sequence: CASSQQGRYGYTF. CDR3 DNA: TGTGCCAGCAGCCAACAGGGGAGATATGGCTACACCTTC. This rearrangement joins TRBV6-5 to TRBJ1-2; 7 bases align to TRBD1. The CDR3 runs to 13 residues. The V gene end was trimmed by 6 bases and the J gene end by 5 bases; junction bases not matched to a gene: 6. CDR1 and CDR2 (germline): MNHEY, SVGAGI.

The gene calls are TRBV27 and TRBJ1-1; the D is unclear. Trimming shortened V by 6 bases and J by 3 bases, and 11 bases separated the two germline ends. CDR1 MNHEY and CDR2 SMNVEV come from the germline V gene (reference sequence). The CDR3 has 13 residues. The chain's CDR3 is CASSLSGDTEAFF. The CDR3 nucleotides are TGTGCCAGCAGCCTTAGTGGGGACACTGAAGCTTTCTTT.

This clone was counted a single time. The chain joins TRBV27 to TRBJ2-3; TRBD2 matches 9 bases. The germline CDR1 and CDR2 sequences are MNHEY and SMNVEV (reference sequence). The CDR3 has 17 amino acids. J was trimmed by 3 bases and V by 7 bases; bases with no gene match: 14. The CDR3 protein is CASTKRGGAIGTDTQYF. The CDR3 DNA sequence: TGTGCCAGCACCAAACGCGGGGGGGCCATTGGGACAGATACGCAGTATTTT.

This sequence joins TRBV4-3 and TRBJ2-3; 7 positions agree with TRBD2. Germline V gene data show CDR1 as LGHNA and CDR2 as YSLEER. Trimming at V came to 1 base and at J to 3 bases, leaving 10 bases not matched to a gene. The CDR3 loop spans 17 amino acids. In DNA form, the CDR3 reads TGCGCCAGCAGCCAAGTCATGGCGGGAGAGGGGACAGATACGCAGTATTTT. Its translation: CASSQVMAGEGTDTQYF.

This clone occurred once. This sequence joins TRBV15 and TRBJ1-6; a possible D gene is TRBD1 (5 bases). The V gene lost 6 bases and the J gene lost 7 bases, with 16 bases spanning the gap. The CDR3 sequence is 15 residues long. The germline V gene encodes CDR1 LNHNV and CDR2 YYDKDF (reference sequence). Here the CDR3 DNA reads TGTGCCACCAGTTCCTCCGGGACGGAGAATTCACCCCTCCACTTT. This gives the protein CATSSSGTENSPLHF.

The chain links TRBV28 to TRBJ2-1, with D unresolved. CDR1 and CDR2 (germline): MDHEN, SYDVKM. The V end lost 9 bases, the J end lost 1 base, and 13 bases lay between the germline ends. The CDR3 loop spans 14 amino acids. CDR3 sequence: CASVRYDSYNEQFF. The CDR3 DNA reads TGTGCCAGTGTCAGGTATGATTCCTACAATGAGCAGTTCTTC.

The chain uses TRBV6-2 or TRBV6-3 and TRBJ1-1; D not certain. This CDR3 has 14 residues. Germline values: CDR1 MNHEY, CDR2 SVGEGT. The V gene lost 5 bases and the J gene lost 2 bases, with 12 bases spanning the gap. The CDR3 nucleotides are TGTGCCAGCAGTCGTGAGTTAGTTAACACTGAAGCTTTCTTT. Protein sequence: CASSRELVNTEAFF.

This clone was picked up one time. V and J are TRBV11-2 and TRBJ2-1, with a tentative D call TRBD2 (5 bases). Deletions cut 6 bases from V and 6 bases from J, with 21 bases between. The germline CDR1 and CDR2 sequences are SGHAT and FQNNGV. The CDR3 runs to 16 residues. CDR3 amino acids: CASRSAASSLGNEQFF. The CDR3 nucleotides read TGTGCCAGCAGATCTGCTGCTAGCAGCCTGGGCAATGAGCAGTTCTTC.

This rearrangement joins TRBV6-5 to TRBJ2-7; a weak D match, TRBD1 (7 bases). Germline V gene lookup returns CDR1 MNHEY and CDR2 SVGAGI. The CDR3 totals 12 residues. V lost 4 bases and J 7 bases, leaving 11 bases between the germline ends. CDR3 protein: CASSFQGGEQYF. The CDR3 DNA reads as TGTGCCAGCAGTTTTCAGGGGGGTGAGCAGTACTTC.

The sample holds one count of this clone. The CDR3 DNA follows: TGCAGCGTTGTTGCGGCTAGCGGAGAGACCCAGTACTTC. Translated, it gives CSVVAASGETQYF. The genes are TRBV29-1 and TRBJ2-5, with 7 bases matching TRBD2. CDR1 is SQVTM, CDR2 ANQGSEA, per germline. After removal of 4 bases from V and 4 bases from J, the junction contained 6 bases not matched to a gene. This CDR3 region has 13 residues.

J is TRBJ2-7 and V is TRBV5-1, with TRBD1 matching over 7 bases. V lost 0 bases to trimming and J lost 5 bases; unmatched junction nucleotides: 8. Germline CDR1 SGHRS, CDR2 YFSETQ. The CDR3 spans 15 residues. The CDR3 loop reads CASSLAGAGGDEQYF. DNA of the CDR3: TGCGCCAGCAGCTTGGCCGGGGCAGGGGGAGACGAGCAGTACTTC.

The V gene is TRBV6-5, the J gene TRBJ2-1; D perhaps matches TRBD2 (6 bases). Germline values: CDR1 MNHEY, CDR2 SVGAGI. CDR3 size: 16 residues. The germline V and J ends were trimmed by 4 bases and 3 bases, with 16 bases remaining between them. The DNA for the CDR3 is TGTGCCAGCAGTTCCATGGAAATGGGGGGCTACAATGAGCAGTTCTTC. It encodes CASSSMEMGGYNEQFF.

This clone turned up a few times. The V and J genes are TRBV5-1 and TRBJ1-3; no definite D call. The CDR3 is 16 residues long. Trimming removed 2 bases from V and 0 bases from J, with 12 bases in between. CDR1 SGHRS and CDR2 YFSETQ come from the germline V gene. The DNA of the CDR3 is TGCGCCAGCAGCTTAACAGAACAACACTCTGGAAACACCATATATTTT. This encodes CASSLTEQHSGNTIYF.

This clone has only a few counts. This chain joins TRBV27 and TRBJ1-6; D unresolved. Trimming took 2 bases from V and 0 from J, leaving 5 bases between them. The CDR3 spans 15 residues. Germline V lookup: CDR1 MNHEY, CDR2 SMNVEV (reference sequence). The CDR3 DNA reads TGTGCCAGCAGTTTACAGAGCTCCTATAATTCACCCCTCCACTTT. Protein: CASSLQSSYNSPLHF.

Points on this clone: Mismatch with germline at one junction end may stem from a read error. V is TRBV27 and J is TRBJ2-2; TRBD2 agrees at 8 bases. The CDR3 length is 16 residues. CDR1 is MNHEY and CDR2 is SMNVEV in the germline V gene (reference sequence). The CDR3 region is CASSLSGGAVTGELFF. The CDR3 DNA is TGTGCCAGCAGCTTATCCGGGGGGGCAGTAACCGGGGAGCTGTTTTTT.

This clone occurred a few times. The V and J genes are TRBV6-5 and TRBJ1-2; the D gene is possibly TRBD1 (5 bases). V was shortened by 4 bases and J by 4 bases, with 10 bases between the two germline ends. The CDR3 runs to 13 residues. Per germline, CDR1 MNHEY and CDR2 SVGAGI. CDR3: CASSLSTGYGYTF. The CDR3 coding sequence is TGTGCCAGCAGTTTAAGCACAGGCTATGGCTACACCTTC.

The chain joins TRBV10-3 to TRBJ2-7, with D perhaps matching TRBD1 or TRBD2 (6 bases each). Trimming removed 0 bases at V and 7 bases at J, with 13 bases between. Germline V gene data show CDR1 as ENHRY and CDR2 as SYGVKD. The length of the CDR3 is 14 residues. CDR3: CAISESGGGREQYV. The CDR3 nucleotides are TGTGCCATCAGTGAGTCCGGTGGGGGGCGAGAGCAGTACGTC.

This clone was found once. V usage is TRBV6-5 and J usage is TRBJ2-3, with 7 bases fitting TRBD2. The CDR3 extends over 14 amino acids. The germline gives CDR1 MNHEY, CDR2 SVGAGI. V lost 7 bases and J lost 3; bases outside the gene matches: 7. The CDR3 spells CASKSAGATDTQYF. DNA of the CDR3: TGTGCCAGCAAATCCGCGGGAGCTACAGATACGCAGTATTTT.

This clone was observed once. The CDR3 sequence: CATSRDIGSPNTDTQYF. Here the CDR3 DNA reads TGTGCCACCAGCAGAGATATCGGCAGCCCCAACACAGATACGCAGTATTTT. J is TRBJ2-3 and V is TRBV15, with D unclear. The CDR3 has 17 residues. CDR1 is LNHNV and CDR2 is YYDKDF in the germline V gene (reference sequence). Trimming left V 0 bases short and J 2 bases short, with 15 bases between.

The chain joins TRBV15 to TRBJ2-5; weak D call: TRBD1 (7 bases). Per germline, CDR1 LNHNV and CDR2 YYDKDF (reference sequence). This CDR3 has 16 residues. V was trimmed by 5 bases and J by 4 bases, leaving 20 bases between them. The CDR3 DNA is TGTGCCACCAGCCACGGAGGGGCAGGGGGATTAGAGACCCAGTACTTC. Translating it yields CATSHGGAGGLETQYF.

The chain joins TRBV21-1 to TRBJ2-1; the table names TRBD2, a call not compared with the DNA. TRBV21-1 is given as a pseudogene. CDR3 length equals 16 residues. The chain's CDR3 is CASSKGLLARNDEQFF. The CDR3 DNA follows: TGTGCCAGCAGCAAGGGTTTACTAGCGAGGAACGATGAGCAGTTCTTC.

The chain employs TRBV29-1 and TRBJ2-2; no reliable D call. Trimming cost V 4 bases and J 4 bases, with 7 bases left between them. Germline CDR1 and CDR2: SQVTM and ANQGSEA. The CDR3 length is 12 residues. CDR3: CSVVRITGELFF. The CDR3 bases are TGCAGCGTTGTTCGAATCACCGGGGAGCTGTTTTTT.

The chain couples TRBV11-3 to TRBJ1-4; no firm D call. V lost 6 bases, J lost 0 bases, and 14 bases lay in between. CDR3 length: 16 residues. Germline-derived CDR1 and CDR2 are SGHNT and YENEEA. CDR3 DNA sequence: TGTGCCAGCAGGGGCCCAGAAAACCCAACTAATGAAAAACTGTTTTTT. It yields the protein CASRGPENPTNEKLFF.